The TCR beta chain described here comes from a study of beta chain features in type 1 diabetes. Broader study findings: There was a moderate but significant shortening of TCRB CDR3s in all four CD4+ subsets of Type 1 diabetes patients.

This clone was seen more than once but under ten times. Its antigen is unknown. The isolated RNA, all of it, was reverse transcribed, so expressed TCRB transcripts were what got sequenced. The table came from immunoSEQ multiplex PCR; TCRdb's copy has only in-frame clones and leaves some out. The table has some 660,000 clones, over 13% seen once. Germline loops: CDR1 SSHAT, CDR2 FNYEAQ (reference sequence). The CDR3 spans 13 residues. Sequencing input: naive CD4+ T cells from blood. The sequence derives from a man younger than 35 with type 1 diabetes. The J gene is TRBJ2-1, the V gene TRBV7-7, with TRBD2 matching 8 bases. CDR3: CASQDSGIGEQFF. The CDR3 coding sequence is TGTGCTAGCCAGGATAGCGGGATAGGGGAGCAGTTCTTC. Full variable domain (missing parts from reference TRBV7-7 and TRBJ2-1): GAGVSQSPRYKVTKRGQDVTLRCDPISSHATLYWYQQALGQGPEFLTYFNYEAQPDKSGLPSDRFSAERPEGSISTLTIQRTEQRDSAMYRCASQDSGIGEQFFGPGTRLTVL.